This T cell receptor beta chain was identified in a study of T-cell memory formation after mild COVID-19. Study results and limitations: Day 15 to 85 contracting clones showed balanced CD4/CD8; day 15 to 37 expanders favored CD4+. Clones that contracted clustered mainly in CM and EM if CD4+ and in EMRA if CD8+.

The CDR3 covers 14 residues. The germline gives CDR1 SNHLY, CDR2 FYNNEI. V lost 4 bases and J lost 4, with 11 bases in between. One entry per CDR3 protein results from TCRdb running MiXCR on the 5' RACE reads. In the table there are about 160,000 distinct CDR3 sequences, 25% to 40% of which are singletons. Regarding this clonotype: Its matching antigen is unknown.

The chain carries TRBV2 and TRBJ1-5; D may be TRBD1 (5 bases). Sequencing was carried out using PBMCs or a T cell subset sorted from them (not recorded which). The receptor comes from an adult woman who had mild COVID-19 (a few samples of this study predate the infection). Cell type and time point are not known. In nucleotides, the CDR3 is TGTGCCAGCAGTGTGCAGGGTCGGAATCAGCCCCAGCATTTT. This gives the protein CASSVQGRNQPQHF.